The sequence of this TCR beta chain was determined in a study of T cells expressing NK-cell markers. CDR1 is SGHRS and CDR2 is YFSETQ in the germline V gene. The CDR3 spans 15 residues. From the 5' RACE reads, TCRdb lists one entry per CDR3 protein and no DNA. This sample lists approximately 150,000 distinct CDR3 sequences; its ten largest clones have 12%. This rearrangement joins TRBV5-1 to TRBJ1-5; TCRdb reports TRBD1, a call that lacks DNA to check it against. The material sequenced was blood T cells: a sorted CD56 or NKG2C T cell subset, CD4+ or CD8+ T cells, or bulk PBMC T cells (not recorded which). The TCR originated in a man between 18 and 35 years old in good health. This chain's CDR3 is CASTAVVQGNQPQHF.